Listed below are T cell receptor beta chains from one sample, sequenced in a study of control samples from healthy donors and cancer patients. Data came from immunoSEQ multiplex PCR; TCRdb stores just in-frame clones and leaves some out. The data show about 92,000 clones, roughly four fifths seen once. The sample was blood. These receptor sequences come from a woman aged 55-75 years in good health. Each CDR3 is given with its conserved first and last residue. Fields, in order: J gene, clone size, D gene, V gene, CDR3 DNA, CDR3 protein. D genes are given only for firm matches. Some rows have no size entry. The others give once, few or many, or a class for an expanded clone.

TRBJ2-4 | . | . | TRBV2 | TGTGCCAGCAGTCCGCGGGCAGGGATTGAAAACATTCAGTACTTC | CASSPRAGIENIQYF
TRBJ2-5 | . | . | TRBV7-8 | TGTGCCAGCAGTCCCCAGGGGGGGGCAGTGGAGACCCAGTACTTC | CASSPQGGAVETQYF
TRBJ2-3 | . | . | TRBV19 | TGTGCCAGTAGTCTGCCGGGGGCAGATACGCAGTATTTT | CASSLPGADTQYF
TRBJ1-1 | . | . | TRBV5-1 | TGCGCCAGCAGCTTGGGCTCCGGCTCCGGTGAAGCTTTCTTT | CASSLGSGSGEAFF
TRBJ1-1 | . | . | TRBV14 | TGTGCCAGCAGCCAAGATCGTAACACTGAAGCTTTCTTT | CASSQDRNTEAFF
TRBJ2-3 | . | TRBD2 | TRBV7-9 | TGTGCCAGCAGCTTAGTAAGGGGACTAGCGGGGTCAGATACGCAGTATTTT | CASSLVRGLAGSDTQYF
TRBJ1-1 | . | . | TRBV2 | TGTGCCAGCACGAACAGGGCTGAAGCTTTCTTT | CASTNRAEAFF
TRBJ2-1 | once | . | TRBV19 | TGTGCCAGTAGTATCGAGGGGGACAATGAGCAGTTCTTC | CASSIEGDNEQFF
TRBJ1-1 | . | . | TRBV27 | TGTGCCAGCAGTTTCGGGGGAGGGGACACTGAAGCTTTCTTT | CASSFGGGDTEAFF
TRBJ1-2 | . | . | TRBV6-1 | TGTGCCAGCAGTGAACGACTCCAGTTGGACTATGGCTACACCTTC | CASSERLQLDYGYTF
TRBJ1-2 | once | . | TRBV4-1 | TGCGCCAGCAGCCAAGATAGGCAGGAGTCCTATGGCTACACCTTC | CASSQDRQESYGYTF
TRBJ1-4 | . | . | TRBV6-1 | TGTGCCAGCAGTGGTCGTGGGGGAGGGCAGATCGAAAAACTGTTTTTT | CASSGRGGGQIEKLFF
TRBJ1-2 | . | TRBD1 | TRBV6-2/TRBV6-3 | TGTGCCAGCAGTTACTCGACCGGGACAGTTAACTATGGCTACACCTTC | CASSYSTGTVNYGYTF
TRBJ2-3 | few | . | TRBV2 | TGTGCCAGCAGTGAAGCGCTAAGGGGTCCGGGCACAGATACGCAGTATTTT | CASSEALRGPGTDTQYF
TRBJ2-3 | . | . | TRBV27 | TGTGCCACCAGTAGCGGACGCACAGATACGCAGTATTTT | CATSSGRTDTQYF
TRBJ1-4 | . | . | TRBV15 | TGTGCCACCAGCAGAGATGGCGGGTCTTCGGAAAAACTGTTTTTT | CATSRDGGSSEKLFF
TRBJ2-6 | few | . | TRBV28 | TGTGCCAGCAGTCGACCTACAGGGTCCGCCGGGGCCAACGTCCTGACTTTC | CASSRPTGSAGANVLTF
TRBJ1-4 | once | TRBD1 | TRBV27 | TGTGCCAGCAGTTTTACAGGGGGGGTAAATGAAAAACTGTTTTTT | CASSFTGGVNEKLFF
TRBJ1-2 | . | . | TRBV27 | TGTGCCAGCAGTCTCGGTACAAATGGCTACACCTTC | CASSLGTNGYTF
TRBJ1-1 | . | . | TRBV4-1 | TGCGCCAGCAGCCAAGGGGCGTCAGAAGCTTTCTTT | CASSQGASEAFF
TRBJ1-6 | . | . | TRBV7-9 | TGTGCCAGCAGCTTAAATTCCTCACCCCTCCACTTT | CASSLNSSPLHF
TRBJ2-1 | . | . | TRBV20-1 | TGCAGTGCTAGTATCGGGTACTACAATGAGCAGTTCTTC | CSASIGYYNEQFF
TRBJ2-7 | . | . | TRBV11-2 | TGTGCCAGCAGCCTTGACAGGTACTACTACGAGCAGTACTTC | CASSLDRYYYEQYF
TRBJ2-7 | . | . | TRBV7-9 | TGTGCCAGCAGCTTTGCATCGGGAAGTACCTACGAGCAGTACTTC | CASSFASGSTYEQYF
TRBJ2-2 | . | . | TRBV5-6 | TGTGCCAGCCACAGATCTACCGGGGAGCTGTTTTTT | CASHRSTGELFF
TRBJ2-3 | . | . | TRBV7-2 | TGTGCCAGCAGCATACGACCGGGACCACGCACAGATACGCAGTATTTT | CASSIRPGPRTDTQYF
TRBJ2-1 | . | . | TRBV28 | TGTGCCAGCAGTCCGAGACTTGAGAGCAGCAATGAGCAGTTCTTC | CASSPRLESSNEQFF
TRBJ1-2 | . | . | TRBV4-3 | TGCGCCAGCAGCCAACACGGGAAGGACTATGGCTACACCTTC | CASSQHGKDYGYTF
TRBJ2-3 | . | TRBD2 | TRBV7-2 | TGTGCCAGCAGCTTAGGGACTAGTTCAGATACGCAGTATTTT | CASSLGTSSDTQYF
TRBJ2-2 | . | . | TRBV2 | TGTGCCAGCAACAGGGGAGGGGGCTGGTCCGGGGAGCTGTTTTTT | CASNRGGGWSGELFF
TRBJ2-7 | . | . | TRBV19 | TGTGCCAGTAAGGAGGGAGCCGGAGGCGAGTACGAGCAGTACTTC | CASKEGAGGEYEQYF
TRBJ1-5 | once | . | TRBV6-5 | TGTGCCAGCAGTTACTCGAAGGACTCTAGCAATCAGCCCCAGCATTTT | CASSYSKDSSNQPQHF
TRBJ2-3 | . | . | TRBV5-4 | TGTGCCAGCAGCTTTATGTCTGGGGAAGGTGGCACAGATACGCAGTATTTT | CASSFMSGEGGTDTQYF
TRBJ2-2 | . | . | TRBV6-2/TRBV6-3 | TGTGCCAGCAGTTACGGCAGGGCCACCGGGGAGCTGTTTTTT | CASSYGRATGELFF
TRBJ1-2 | . | TRBD1 | TRBV6-5 | TGTGCCAGCCCGGGACAGAACTATGGCTACACCTTC | CASPGQNYGYTF
TRBJ1-4 | . | TRBD1 | TRBV7-9 | TGTGCCAGCAGCGAGAAGAGCGGGACAGGGGTAAAACTGTTTTTT | CASSEKSGTGVKLFF
TRBJ1-3 | . | TRBD1 | TRBV6-2/TRBV6-3 | TGTGCCAGCAGTCCAACAGGGGTCGGAAACACCATATATTTT | CASSPTGVGNTIYF
TRBJ1-5 | . | TRBD1 | TRBV19 | TGTGCCAGTAGAGGACAGGGGGCGAGCAATCAGCCCCAGCATTTT | CASRGQGASNQPQHF
TRBJ2-4 | . | TRBD1 | TRBV6-5 | TGTGCCAGCAGGGACAGGCAAAACATTCAGTACTTC | CASRDRQNIQYF
TRBJ2-1 | once | . | TRBV7-2 | TGTGCCAGCAGCTCATCGTTACAGGGCGATGAGCAGTTCTTC | CASSSSLQGDEQFF